The entry below describes one T cell receptor (beta chain). The data originate from a study of T cell responses to AZD1222 COVID-19 vaccine. Produced via immunoSEQ multiplex PCR; TCRdb's table is partial and in-frame only. The table has tens of thousands of clones, 90% seen once. Germline loops: CDR1 SGHRS, CDR2 YFSETQ. The CDR3 extends over 18 amino acids. The V gene end was trimmed by 4 bases and the J gene end by 2 bases; junction bases not matched to a gene: 16. This chain links TRBV5-1 with TRBJ2-5; the match to TRBD2 covers 8 bases. This sample comprised peripheral blood, obtained on day 0 of AZD1222 vaccination. The receptor comes from an adult in good health. As DNA, the CDR3 is TGCGCCAGCAGCCTGGCTTTAGCGGGACCAACTGTTCAAGAGACCCAGTACTTC. This sequence encodes CASSLALAGPTVQETQYF.